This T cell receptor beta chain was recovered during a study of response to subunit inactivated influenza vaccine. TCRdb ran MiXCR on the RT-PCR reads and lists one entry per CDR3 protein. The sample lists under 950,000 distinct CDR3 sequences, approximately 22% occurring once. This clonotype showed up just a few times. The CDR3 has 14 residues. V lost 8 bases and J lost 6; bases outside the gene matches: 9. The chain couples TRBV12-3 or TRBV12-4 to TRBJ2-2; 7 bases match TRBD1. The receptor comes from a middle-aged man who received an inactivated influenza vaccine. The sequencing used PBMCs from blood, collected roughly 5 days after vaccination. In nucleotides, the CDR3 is TGTGCCAGCCGAGGCTCAGGGGGTTCCGGGGAGCTGTTTTTT. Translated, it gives CASRGSGGSGELFF.